Listed here is a single TCR beta chain. Sequenced by immunoSEQ multiplex PCR; TCRdb stores in-frame clones only, minus some. There are around 130,000 clones in the sample; under 90% occur only once, and roughly an eighth lies in the top ten. The V gene's germline CDR1 is SGHTA and CDR2 FQGTGA. V lost 8 bases, J lost 7 bases, and 13 bases lay in between. The CDR3 covers 12 residues. This sample is drawn from a study of blood T cell repertoires in COVID-19. V usage is TRBV7-3 and J usage is TRBJ2-3; D might be TRBD2 (5 bases). Source material: peripheral blood. The receptor comes from a woman aged 60-75 years with acute or convalescent COVID-19. The CDR3 coding sequence is TGTGCCAGCGGACCTAGCCCAAATACGCAGTATTTT. Translated, it gives CASGPSPNTQYF.